Listed below are T cell receptor beta chains from one sample, sequenced in a study of beta chain features in type 1 diabetes. Sequencing used immunoSEQ multiplex PCR; TCRdb keeps in-frame clones, though not all of them. The repertoire holds 900,000 or so clones, roughly 17% seen once, with 0.02% to 0.03% in the top ten. The source material was naive CD4+ T cells from blood. The receptors shown here come from a woman aged 18-30 years in good health. Each CDR3 is given with its conserved first and last residue. A D gene is named only where the DNA matches it firmly. Not every row has a clone size; where given, it reads once, few, many or a size class.

cdr3_length d_call j_call v_call clone_size cdr3_aa cdr3_nt
13 NA TRBJ2-1 TRBV18 NA CASSPIVRDEQFF TGTGCCAGCTCACCAATAGTAAGGGATGAGCAGTTCTTC
14 NA TRBJ2-7 TRBV5-1 few CASIPLPGAYEQYF TGCGCCAGCATCCCCCTCCCGGGAGCCTACGAGCAGTACTTC
14 NA TRBJ2-1 TRBV28 NA CAGRPTRPTGEQFF TGTGCCGGCAGACCCACCCGGCCCACGGGCGAGCAGTTCTTC
14 TRBD2 TRBJ2-2 TRBV6-1 few CASPNERGAGELFF TGTGCCAGCCCTAATGAGCGGGGGGCCGGGGAGCTGTTTTTT
19 NA TRBJ2-1 TRBV27 few CASSPTGQFRTTTRHEQFF TGTGCCAGCAGTCCAACAGGTCAGTTCCGGACCACCACGCGGCATGAGCAGTTCTTC
18 TRBD2 TRBJ2-1 TRBV7-8 few CASSLGFPTSGRYNEQFF TGTGCCAGCAGCTTGGGCTTCCCGACTAGCGGGAGGTACAATGAGCAGTTCTTC
14 NA TRBJ2-5 TRBV7-2 few CASSSQAGLETQYF TGTGCCAGCAGCTCCCAAGCGGGCCTGGAGACCCAGTACTTC
15 TRBD2 TRBJ2-1 TRBV5-4 few CASSGASGGYNEQFF TGTGCCAGCAGCGGAGCTAGCGGGGGATACAATGAGCAGTTCTTC
14 TRBD1 TRBJ2-5 TRBV5-1 few CASTSGTGRETQYF TGCGCCAGCACCTCCGGGACAGGGCGAGAGACCCAGTACTTC
15 NA TRBJ2-1 TRBV9 few CASSVGASSGEEQFF TGTGCCAGCAGCGTAGGGGCTAGCAGCGGAGAAGAGCAGTTCTTC
16 TRBD2 TRBJ2-7 TRBV28 NA CASSLGASGTTYEQYF TGTGCCAGCAGTTTAGGGGCTAGCGGGACTACCTACGAGCAGTACTTC
16 NA TRBJ1-3 TRBV4-3 few CASSQVAQDSGNTIYF TGCGCCAGCAGCCAAGTCGCACAGGACTCTGGAAACACCATATATTTT
14 NA TRBJ2-6 TRBV5-6 few CASKRGAGANVLTF TGTGCCAGCAAGAGGGGGGCTGGGGCCAACGTCCTGACTTTC
13 NA TRBJ1-3 TRBV6-6 NA CASSQARRNTIYF TGTGCCAGCAGCCAAGCCCGGAGAAACACCATATATTTT
15 TRBD1 TRBJ2-5 TRBV6-5 few CASSKVGQGLGAQYF TGTGCCAGCAGCAAAGTGGGACAGGGGCTAGGGGCCCAGTACTTC
16 TRBD1 TRBJ1-1 TRBV19 few CASSSDRGGSNTEAFF TGTGCCAGTAGTAGTGACAGGGGGGGATCGAACACTGAAGCTTTCTTT
16 TRBD2 TRBJ2-1 TRBV7-3 few CASSLAGGRSYNEQFF TGTGCCAGCAGCCTAGCGGGAGGGCGATCCTACAATGAGCAGTTCTTC
16 TRBD1 TRBJ1-1 TRBV18 few CASSPRGTLSNTEAFF TGTGCCAGCTCACCCAGGGGGACACTAAGCAACACTGAAGCTTTCTTT
16 TRBD2 TRBJ2-1 TRBV9 few CASSVAGAGGRNEQFF TGTGCCAGCAGCGTAGCTGGGGCGGGAGGGCGGAATGAGCAGTTCTTC
14 NA TRBJ1-5 TRBV2 NA CASSGQDSNQPQHF TGTGCCAGCAGTGGCCAGGACAGCAATCAGCCCCAGCATTTT
16 NA TRBJ2-3 TRBV4-3 NA CASSQVGAGGGDTQYF TGCGCCAGCAGCCAAGTCGGGGCAGGGGGAGGGGATACGCAGTATTTT
11 NA TRBJ2-5 TRBV10-2 few CASSVGETQYF TGCGCCAGCAGTGTTGGAGAGACCCAGTACTTC
14 TRBD2 TRBJ2-7 TRBV28 NA CASSLFLAAYEQYF TGTGCCAGCAGTTTATTCCTAGCGGCCTACGAGCAGTACTTC
15 NA TRBJ2-5 TRBV5-4 once CASSDAGGLQETQYF TGTGCCAGCAGCGACGCCGGGGGCTTGCAAGAGACCCAGTACTTC
16 TRBD2 TRBJ2-1 TRBV5-1 NA CASSPGGLAVYNEQFF TGCGCCAGCAGCCCCGGCGGACTAGCGGTCTACAATGAGCAGTTCTTC
14 NA TRBJ1-2 TRBV2 NA CASRIRDSFYGYTF TGTGCCAGCAGAATCCGAGACAGCTTCTATGGCTACACCTTC
13 NA TRBJ1-1 TRBV18 few CASSPYMVSEAFF TGTGCCAGCTCACCCTACATGGTATCGGAAGCTTTCTTT
16 NA TRBJ2-3 TRBV4-3 NA CASSQDSSLNTDTQYF TGCGCCAGCAGCCAAGACTCCTCCCTAAACACAGATACGCAGTATTTT
15 TRBD1 TRBJ2-5 TRBV19 few CASSTRDSLFKSQYF TGTGCCAGTAGTACTCGGGACAGCCTATTCAAGAGCCAGTACTTC
16 TRBD1 TRBJ2-7 TRBV9 NA CASSVEPGTGQHEQYF TGTGCCAGCAGCGTAGAGCCCGGGACAGGGCAACACGAGCAGTACTTC
15 TRBD2 TRBJ2-1 TRBV7-2 NA CASSLGLAGGVEQFF TGCGCCAGCAGCCTGGGACTAGCGGGAGGGGTTGAGCAGTTCTTC
13 NA TRBJ1-1 TRBV9 NA CASSVEQGTEAFF TGTGCCAGCAGCGTCGAGCAGGGCACTGAAGCTTTCTTT
14 NA TRBJ1-2 TRBV6-5 NA CASSYQGPSYGYTF TGTGCCAGCAGTTACCAGGGACCAAGCTATGGCTACACCTTC
19 NA TRBJ2-1 TRBV10-3 few CAISDRGRSHIFSYNEQFF TGTGCCATCAGTGACAGGGGGAGGAGCCACATTTTCTCCTACAATGAGCAGTTCTTC
16 NA TRBJ2-1 TRBV28 few CASSPQDLAIIDEQFF TGTGCCAGCAGCCCGCAGGATCTAGCTATAATCGATGAGCAGTTCTTC
16 TRBD2 TRBJ2-3 TRBV10-1 NA CASSTSGRTSTDTQYF TGCGCCAGCAGCACTAGCGGGAGGACTAGCACAGATACGCAGTATTTT
13 NA TRBJ2-1 TRBV7-8 few CASRPDTLDEQFF TGTGCCAGCAGACCTGACACCCTCGATGAGCAGTTCTTC
13 NA TRBJ2-2 TRBV6-5 NA CASRDSNTGELFF TGTGCCAGCAGGGATTCGAACACCGGGGAGCTGTTTTTT
15 NA TRBJ1-1 TRBV14 NA CASSQATGRNTEAFF TGTGCCAGCAGCCAGGCGACAGGAAGGAACACTGAAGCTTTCTTT
18 TRBD1 TRBJ1-1 TRBV5-4 NA CASSLAGTGGLLWTEAFF TGTGCCAGCAGCTTGGCCGGGACAGGGGGCTTATTATGGACTGAAGCTTTCTTT
18 TRBD2 TRBJ2-2 TRBV4-2 few CASSQDLGLAGLSGELFF TGTGCCAGCAGCCAAGATTTAGGGCTAGCGGGATTAAGCGGGGAGCTGTTTTTT
16 TRBD2 TRBJ2-7 TRBV7-9 NA CASSSILAGDSYEQYF TGTGCCAGCAGCTCTATACTAGCGGGAGACTCCTACGAGCAGTACTTC
14 TRBD2 TRBJ2-5 TRBV6-6 NA CASSYPDAGGTQYF TGTGCCAGCAGTTACCCTGATGCGGGGGGGACCCAGTACTTC
12 NA TRBJ2-7 TRBV11-2 NA CASSPQGYEQYF TGTGCCAGCAGCCCACAGGGCTACGAGCAGTACTTC
14 NA TRBJ2-1 TRBV7-9 NA CASSLASGINEQFF TGTGCCAGCAGCTTAGCTAGCGGAATCAATGAGCAGTTCTTC
15 TRBD2 TRBJ2-1 TRBV29-1 NA CSVDSVAGGTNEQFF TGCAGCGTGGATTCGGTAGCGGGAGGGACCAATGAGCAGTTCTTC
16 NA TRBJ2-4 TRBV18 NA CASSPNPDLAKNIQYF TGTGCCAGCTCACCTAATCCAGACTTAGCCAAAAACATTCAGTACTTC
14 NA TRBJ2-1 TRBV18 NA CASSPFPALDEQFF TGTGCCAGCTCACCATTCCCGGCCCTCGATGAGCAGTTCTTC